The T cell receptor (beta chain) under discussion was sequenced for a study of Ad26.COV2.S vaccination and SARS-CoV-2 variants. Study context: The trial was COV1001 and the donor's arm was Ad26.COV2.S. Intramuscular Ad26.COV2.S at 5x10^10 or 1x10^11 viral particles. Overall study findings and caveats: The TCR-based breadth and depth measures might underestimate overall T cell responses. Vaccinees showed greater spike-specific TCR breadth than placebo recipients.

The table came from immunoSEQ multiplex PCR; TCRdb's copy has only in-frame clones and leaves some out. The sample lists some 340,000 clones; about 86% were seen once. In the case of this clone: Its antigen is not identified.

Treatment of the sample: roughly 18 received Ad26.COV2.S at low or high dose, single or two shots; 5 received placebo; per-sample allocation not given. Following the first vaccine or placebo injection, samples were taken on day 63. Germline CDR1 reads MNHNY; CDR2 reads SVGAGI (reference sequence). The V segment lost 6 bases and the J segment 3 bases; nucleotides outside the gene matches: 0. The CDR3 extends over 12 amino acids. This chain uses TRBV6-6 with TRBJ1-1, with TRBD1 matching 8 bases. The sequencing here drew on peripheral blood, taken in a trial of Ad26.COV2.S vaccine versus placebo. This receptor was identified in a person aged 18-60 years who received the Ad26.COV2.S COVID-19 vaccine or a placebo. CDR3 residues: CASRGQDTEAFF. DNA for the CDR3: TGTGCCAGCAGGGGACAGGACACTGAAGCTTTCTTT.